These 30 T cell receptor beta chains were all obtained from the same sample, sequenced in a study of siplizumab effects on memory and regulatory T cells. TCRdb's copy holds only in-frame clones and misses some; the assay was immunoSEQ multiplex PCR. The sample holds about 50,000 clones, roughly 93% seen once. The specimen was CD8+ T cells sorted from blood. The receptors shown here come from a human donor in good health.

The chain employs TRBV28 and TRBJ1-4; D not resolved. The length of the CDR3 is 15 residues. CDR1 is MDHEN, CDR2 SYDVKM, per germline. With 3 bases removed from V and 8 bases from J, the gap between germline ends came to 16 bases. CDR3 sequence: CASSFTGGGEEKLFF. In DNA, the CDR3 is TGTGCCAGCAGTTTCACGGGTGGAGGCGAGGAAAAACTGTTTTTT.

This clone has just one count. V is TRBV19 and J is TRBJ2-1; possible D gene TRBD2, 6 bases. The CDR3 runs 17 residues. Germline lookup yields CDR1 LNHDA and CDR2 SQIVND (reference sequence). V was shortened by 2 bases and J by 2 bases, with 16 bases between the two germline ends. Written as DNA, the CDR3 is TGTGCCAGTAGTATATATCCGGGAGCTGGGGCCTACAATGAGCAGTTCTTC. Translating it yields CASSIYPGAGAYNEQFF.

This chain uses TRBV19 with TRBJ2-7; weak D call: TRBD1 (5 bases). Germline lookup yields CDR1 LNHDA and CDR2 SQIVND (reference sequence). The length of the CDR3 is 13 residues. Trimming took off 5 bases at V and 3 bases at J, with 11 bases between the two ends. The CDR3 DNA reads TGTGCCAGTAGTGCGACAGTATTCTACGAGCAGTACTTC. Its protein is CASSATVFYEQYF. The complete variable domain, with remaining parts taken from reference TRBV19 and TRBJ2-7, reads DGGITQSPKYLFRKEGQNVTLSCEQNLNHDAMYWYRQDPGQGLRLIYYSQIVNDFQKGDIAEGYSVSREKKESFPLTVTSAQKNPTAFYLCASSATVFYEQYFGPGTRLTVT.

This clone was recorded once. The J gene is TRBJ2-7, the V gene TRBV6-5; perhaps TRBD1 as D (6 bases). V lost 5 bases and J 4 bases, leaving 15 bases between the germline ends. The germline V gene has CDR1 MNHEY and CDR2 SVGAGI. This CDR3 is 14 amino acids long. As DNA, the CDR3 is TGTGCCAGCAGTACCCGGGACAACTTGTACGAGCAGTACTTC. It translates to CASSTRDNLYEQYF.

The V call is TRBV2, the J call TRBJ2-7; 7 bases are a match to TRBD1. With 1 base clipped from V and 3 bases from J, the junction kept 6 bases outside the gene matches. From germline, CDR1 is SNHLY and CDR2 FYNNEI. The CDR3 covers 15 residues. The chain's CDR3 is CASSEGEGAIYEQYF. CDR3 DNA: TGTGCCAGCAGTGAAGGTGAGGGGGCTATCTACGAGCAGTACTTC.

The chain links TRBV19 to TRBJ2-5, with no clear D. The J call may not be correct, given that the DNA end is closer to TRBJ2-7. The CDR3 sequence is 15 residues long. Germline CDR1 LNHDA, CDR2 SQIVND (reference sequence). CDR3 nucleotides: TGTGCCAGTAGTATAGTTGGCATATCTGGCTACGAGCAGTACTTC. This encodes CASSIVGISGYEQYF.

V and J are TRBV11-1 and TRBJ2-1; D is uncertain. Germline V gene lookup returns CDR1 SGHAT and CDR2 FQDESV (reference sequence). V was cut by 5 bases and J by 5 bases, with 13 bases left in between. This CDR3 contains 14 residues. CDR3 in amino acids: CASSIWAVDNEQFF. As DNA, the CDR3 is TGTGCCAGCAGCATATGGGCAGTAGACAATGAGCAGTTCTTC. The variable domain in full, with the rest retrieved from reference TRBV11-1 and TRBJ2-1, is EAEVAQSPRYKITEKSQAVAFWCDPISGHATLYWYRQILGQGPELLVQFQDESVVDDSQLPKDRFSAERLKGVDSTLKIQPAELGDSAMYLCASSIWAVDNEQFFGPGTRLTVL.

The chain couples TRBV11-2 to TRBJ1-1; no reliable D call. Per the germline V gene, CDR1 is SGHAT and CDR2 is FQNNGV. Trimming removed 3 bases from V and 1 base from J, with 6 bases in between. The CDR3 totals 13 residues. The CDR3 sequence is CASSLGANTEAFF. The CDR3 nucleotides read TGTGCCAGCAGCTTGGGAGCGAACACTGAAGCTTTCTTT.

This chain connects TRBV5-1 to TRBJ2-1; tentatively, D is TRBD2 (5 bases). The germline gives CDR1 SGHRS, CDR2 YFSETQ. The length of the CDR3 is 16 residues. V lost 2 bases, J lost 7 bases, and 19 bases lay in between. This CDR3 is CASSFEGGFSGNEQFF. CDR3 bases: TGCGCCAGCAGCTTCGAGGGCGGCTTTTCTGGGAATGAGCAGTTCTTC.

The chain links TRBV19 to TRBJ1-1, with no clear D. Germline CDR1 is LNHDA and CDR2 is SQIVND (reference sequence). Between the trimmed V and J ends, which lost 3 bases and 4 bases, there was a span of 18 bases. The CDR3 loop spans 16 amino acids. The CDR3 bases are TGTGCCAGTAGTATCCCCAGTCGGAGCCAGCTCACTGAAGCTTTCTTT. Its protein product is CASSIPSRSQLTEAFF.

V usage is TRBV6-5 and J usage is TRBJ2-7, with D perhaps matching TRBD2 (5 bases). Trimming shortened V by 0 bases and J by 6 bases, and 9 bases separated the two germline ends. CDR3 length: 13 amino acids. Germline-derived CDR1 and CDR2 are MNHEY and SVGAGI. CDR3: CASSYSGGGEQYF. The CDR3 nucleotides read TGTGCCAGCAGTTACTCGGGTGGAGGCGAGCAGTACTTC.

The chain joins TRBV15 to TRBJ2-7; no reliable D call. This CDR3 contains 12 residues. Trimming took 0 bases from V and 5 from J, leaving 5 bases between them. CDR1 and CDR2 from the germline V gene are LNHNV and YYDKDF (reference sequence). The CDR3 here is CATSRDRDEQYF. CDR3 coding DNA: TGTGCCACCAGCAGAGATAGGGACGAGCAGTACTTC. Full variable domain (rest looked up from reference TRBV15 and TRBJ2-7): DAMVIQNPRYQVTQFGKPVTLSCSQTLNHNVMYWYQQKSSQAPKLLFHYYDKDFNNEADTPDNFQSRRPNTSFCFLDIRSPGLGDTAMYLCATSRDRDEQYFGPGTRLTVT.

The chain couples TRBV11-2 to TRBJ1-1, with D hard to call. This CDR3 spans 11 amino acids. Trimming removed 5 bases from V and 10 bases from J, with 11 bases in between. Looked up from germline, CDR1 is SGHAT and CDR2 is FQNNGV. CDR3 loop: CASSHNTVAFF. DNA for the CDR3: TGTGCCAGCAGCCACAATACCGTAGCTTTCTTT. The complete variable domain, with remaining parts taken from reference TRBV11-2 and TRBJ1-1, reads EAGVAQSPRYKIIEKRQSVAFWCNPISGHATLYWYQQILGQGPKLLIQFQNNGVVDDSQLPKDRFSAERLKGVDSTLKIQPAKLEDSAVYLCASSHNTVAFFGQGTRLTVV.

This clone was found once. The rearrangement joins TRBV29-1 to TRBJ1-3; weak D call: TRBD1 (5 bases). The CDR3 is 15 residues long. Germline CDR1 and CDR2: SQVTM and ANQGSEA. V lost 2 bases and J lost 1, with 12 bases in between. CDR3 loop: CSVEFGGRSGNTIYF. In DNA form, the CDR3 reads TGCAGCGTTGAATTTGGGGGTAGATCTGGAAACACCATATATTTT. Using reference TRBV29-1 and TRBJ1-3 for the parts outside the CDR3, the full variable domain is SAVISQKPSRDICQRGTSLTIQCQVDSQVTMMFWYRQQPGQSLTLIATANQGSEATYESGFVIDKFPISRPNLTFSTLTVSNMSPEDSSIYLCSVEFGGRSGNTIYFGEGSWLTVV.

The chain couples TRBV5-4 to TRBJ1-6; 8 nucleotides align to TRBD1. The junction had 6 bases not matched to a gene; V was cut back by 4 bases and J by 9 bases. Per germline, CDR1 SGHNT and CDR2 YYREEE (reference sequence). This CDR3 has 14 amino acids. The CDR3 region is CASSPDRGGSPLHF. The CDR3 nucleotides read TGTGCCAGCAGCCCCGACAGGGGCGGTTCACCCCTCCACTTT.

A few counts support this clone. This chain connects TRBV27 to TRBJ2-7; 15 bases are shared with TRBD2. This CDR3 contains 15 residues. After removal of 5 bases from V and 5 bases from J, the junction contained 4 bases not matched to a gene. Germline V CDR1 and CDR2: MNHEY, SMNVEV (reference sequence). The CDR3 spells CASSPGLAGGNEQYF. CDR3 bases: TGTGCCAGCAGTCCGGGACTAGCGGGAGGAAACGAGCAGTACTTC.

The CDR3 region has the DNA TGCGCCAGCAGTCGACAGGGGAGCACAGATACGCAGTATTTT. This gives the protein CASSRQGSTDTQYF. V gene TRBV10-2 combines with J gene TRBJ2-3; TRBD1 matches 8 bases. V lost 5 bases and J lost 0; bases outside the gene matches: 1. This CDR3 has 14 amino acids. Germline CDR1 WSHSY, CDR2 SAAADI.

This chain joins TRBV6-6 and TRBJ1-2; 7 nucleotides match TRBD1. The CDR3 consists of 14 residues. CDR1 and CDR2 from the germline V gene are MNHNY and SVGAGI (reference sequence). With 5 bases clipped from V and 3 bases from J, the junction kept 6 bases outside the gene matches. CDR3 sequence (DNA): TGTGCCAGCAGTGGAAGGGACAGCTACTATGGCTACACCTTC. This translates into CASSGRDSYYGYTF.

V usage is TRBV2 and J usage is TRBJ2-7; D possibly corresponds to TRBD2 (6 bases). Germline lookup yields CDR1 SNHLY and CDR2 FYNNEI. The ends were cut back, 3 bases at V and 4 bases at J, with 13 bases in the middle. The CDR3 totals 14 residues. The CDR3 spells CASSERGAGYEQYF. Written as DNA, the CDR3 is TGTGCCAGCAGTGAGCGGGGCGCCGGGTACGAGCAGTACTTC.

The chain links TRBV4-1 to TRBJ2-7; D gene uncertain. This CDR3 spans 14 amino acids. CDR1 MGHRA and CDR2 YSYEKL come from the germline V gene. V dropped 3 bases and J dropped 2 bases, with 11 bases sitting between them. The CDR3 DNA follows: TGCGCCAGCAGCCACTCCGGGCCAACCTACGAGCAGTACTTC. This translates into CASSHSGPTYEQYF.

This clone came up once. V gene TRBV28 combines with J gene TRBJ2-5, with D possibly matching TRBD2 (5 bases). The CDR3 runs to 13 residues. Germline-derived CDR1 and CDR2 are MDHEN and SYDVKM. The germline V and J ends were trimmed by 5 bases and 5 bases, with 12 bases remaining between them. CDR3: CASSRGVLETQYF. The CDR3 DNA follows: TGTGCCAGCAGTCGGGGAGTCCTGGAGACCCAGTACTTC.

The V gene is TRBV5-5, the J gene TRBJ2-7; D is perhaps TRBD1 or TRBD2 (6 bases each). The CDR3 is made up of 16 amino acids. Trimming left V 3 bases short and J 4 bases short, with 20 bases between. CDR1 is SGHKS and CDR2 is YYEKEE in the germline V gene (reference sequence). CDR3 nucleotide sequence: TGTGCCAGCAGCTCTTTACAAACAGGGACTGGGTACGAGCAGTACTTC. This sequence encodes CASSSLQTGTGYEQYF.

The chain employs TRBV18 and TRBJ2-2, with 11 bases identical to TRBD2. With 6 bases clipped from V and 6 bases from J, the junction kept 9 bases outside the gene matches. Germline V CDR1 and CDR2: KGHSH, LQKENI. CDR3 length: 16 residues. The CDR3, as DNA: TGTGCCAGCTCCCCCACTAGCGGGAGTCCCCCCGGGGAGCTGTTTTTT. The encoded protein is CASSPTSGSPPGELFF.

This chain links TRBV7-2 with TRBJ2-3, with D tentatively TRBD1 or TRBD2 (5 bases each). The V end lost 2 bases, the J end lost 4 bases, and 16 bases lay between the germline ends. Germline V gene sequence: CDR1 SGHTA, CDR2 FQGNSA. This CDR3 has 16 amino acids. The CDR3 DNA reads as TGTGCCAGCAGCTTAAGGCTAGCAGGGAGTCCAGATACGCAGTATTTT. Translating gives CASSLRLAGSPDTQYF.

The chain carries TRBV4-2 and TRBJ2-7, with TRBD2 matching over 8 bases. This CDR3 is 15 amino acids long. Germline values: CDR1 LGHNA, CDR2 YNFKEQ. Trimming cost V 10 bases and J 0 bases; bases outside gene matches: 11. CDR3 sequence: CATAGGSGSSYEQYF. DNA of the CDR3: TGTGCCACGGCCGGGGGCAGCGGGAGCTCCTACGAGCAGTACTTC.

This chain uses TRBV28 with TRBJ2-1; 8 bases agree with TRBD2. Germline V gene sequence: CDR1 MDHEN, CDR2 SYDVKM. The CDR3 spans 16 residues. The trim removed 5 bases at V and 4 bases at J, leaving 10 bases unmatched. The CDR3 sequence: CASSPRRLAGYNEQFF. DNA of the CDR3: TGTGCCAGCAGTCCCCGCCGGCTAGCGGGTTACAATGAGCAGTTCTTC.

The chain carries TRBV7-8 and TRBJ2-2; TRBD1 aligns across 9 bases. The ends lost 5 bases at V and 3 bases at J; junction bases unmatched: 13. The CDR3 runs to 18 residues. Germline CDR1 reads SGHVS; CDR2 reads FQNEAQ. CDR3 protein: CASSHPQGQGIYTGELFF. The CDR3 nucleotides are TGTGCCAGCAGCCACCCCCAAGGACAGGGGATTTACACCGGGGAGCTGTTTTTT.

The chain carries TRBV27 and TRBJ2-7; no clear D. This CDR3 has 13 amino acids. The ends were cut back, 4 bases at V and 3 bases at J, with 10 bases in the middle. The germline V gene has CDR1 MNHEY and CDR2 SMNVEV (reference sequence). The CDR3 protein is CASSSRASYEQYF. The CDR3, as DNA: TGTGCCAGCAGTTCCCGGGCCAGCTACGAGCAGTACTTC.

This chain links TRBV11-3 with TRBJ2-1; tentatively, D is TRBD1 (6 bases). V lost 4 bases, J lost 8 bases, and 15 bases lay in between. The CDR3 is made up of 14 amino acids. Germline CDR1 SGHNT, CDR2 YENEEA. Here the CDR3 DNA reads TGTGCCAGCAGCTCAACGAGGACAGTGGATGAGCAGTTCTTC. It yields the protein CASSSTRTVDEQFF.

This chain links TRBV6-5 with TRBJ2-5; unclear D gene. The germline V gene encodes CDR1 MNHEY and CDR2 SVGAGI. The V end lost 1 base, the J end lost 1 base, and 13 bases lay between the germline ends. The CDR3 runs 16 residues. Written as DNA, the CDR3 is TGTGCCAGCAGTTACTTCGGTGGGAAGAGCCAAGAGACCCAGTACTTC. This translates into CASSYFGGKSQETQYF.